This entry lists 14 T cell receptor beta chains sequenced from one sample in a study of blood T cells in healthy people across ages. Alongside a J-beta primer mix, a sample-barcoded 5' primer served in a second PCR lasting about 7 to 11 cycles. Each CDR3 protein gets one entry after TCRdb re-called the 5' RACE reads with MiXCR. Of 700,000 to 850,000 distinct CDR3 sequences listed, around 34% are singletons. The specimen sequenced was blood. These receptors all come from a man aged 18 to 29 in good health.

A note on this clonotype: One end of the junction does not line up with germline, which may come from a read error. V gene TRBV29-1 combines with J gene TRBJ2-4; D assignment may be TRBD1 or TRBD2 (5 bases each). The J call is doubtful: the DNA matches TRBJ2-7 better. The CDR3 runs to 12 residues. CDR1 SQVTM and CDR2 ANQGSEA come from the germline V gene. The CDR3 DNA reads TGCAACGTTGAAAGTGGGGGAGACGAGCAGTACTTC. Residues: CNVESGGDEQYF.

This clonotype has just a few counts. V and J are TRBV12-3 or TRBV12-4 and TRBJ2-4; 12 bases agree with TRBD1. CDR3 length: 17 amino acids. V lost 5 bases to trimming and J lost 5 bases; unmatched junction nucleotides: 10. Written as DNA, the CDR3 is TGTGCCAGCAGTATGTACCGGGACAGGGGGCCCGAAAACATTCAGTACTTC. Translated, it gives CASSMYRDRGPENIQYF.

This clonotype came up once. V is TRBV20-1 and J is TRBJ1-2, with TRBD1 matching over 7 bases. V was clipped by 3 bases and J by 7 bases; unmatched bases: 5. The CDR3 is 12 residues long. CDR1 DFQATT and CDR2 SNEGSKA come from the germline V gene (reference sequence). CDR3 region: CSARTPGGGYTF. The CDR3 DNA reads TGCAGTGCTAGGACCCCAGGGGGTGGCTACACCTTC.

This chain connects TRBV21-1 to TRBJ1-1; the tabulated D call, TRBD1, remains unverified against the DNA. TRBV21-1 is classified as a pseudogene. CDR3 length: 15 residues. CDR3 sequence reads: CASSPRTRLYTEAFF. The CDR3 DNA sequence: TGTGCCAGCAGCCCCCGGACACGGTTGTACACTGAAGCTTTCTTT.

This chain links TRBV27 with TRBJ2-5; TRBD2 matches 8 bases. This CDR3 comprises 16 residues. J was trimmed by 2 bases and V by 2 bases; bases with no gene match: 7. Looked up from germline, CDR1 is MNHEY and CDR2 is SMNVEV (reference sequence). The CDR3 loop reads CASSLHRGGRQETQYF. As DNA, the CDR3 is TGTGCCAGCAGTTTACACCGCGGGGGGAGGCAAGAGACCCAGTACTTC.

This chain links TRBV28 with TRBJ1-2; D is unresolved. V was shortened by 3 bases and J by 8 bases, with 10 bases between the two germline ends. There are 12 residues in the CDR3. Germline V CDR1 and CDR2: MDHEN, SYDVKM. The CDR3 coding sequence is TGTGCCAGCAGTTTGGGCATCCGGGGCTACACCTTC. It translates to CASSLGIRGYTF.

To note about this clonotype: A clone one base away is much larger, so this may be a read error. V and J are TRBV27 and TRBJ1-2; D uncertain. Germline CDR1 and CDR2: MNHEY and SMNVEV (reference sequence). This CDR3 is 13 amino acids long. The V end was cut by 5 bases, the J end by 10 bases, with 17 bases between. CDR3 coding DNA: TGTGCCAGCAGTGTAGGGCCTCTAGGGTCCTACACCTTC. Translated: CASSVGPLGSYTF.

The J gene is TRBJ1-2, the V gene TRBV5-1; D is unresolved. The CDR3 spans 14 residues. V was shortened by 4 bases and J by 3 bases, with 13 bases between the two germline ends. Per germline, CDR1 SGHRS and CDR2 YFSETQ. CDR3 bases: TGCGCCAGCAGCGTGGGCGGCGGCCACTATGGCTACACCTTC. Protein sequence: CASSVGGGHYGYTF.

The chain uses TRBV30 and TRBJ2-7; D not resolved. This CDR3 contains 14 residues. Germline CDR1 GTSNPN, CDR2 SVGIG (reference sequence). V was clipped by 0 bases and J by 1 base, with 10 bases between them. The CDR3 is CAWSVRAASYEQYF. The CDR3 DNA reads TGTGCCTGGAGTGTACGGGCAGCTTCCTACGAGCAGTACTTC. The full variable domain, in which reference TRBV30 and TRBJ2-7 provide the parts outside the CDR3, is SQTIHQWPATLVQPVGSPLSLECTVEGTSNPNLYWYRQAAGRGLQLLFYSVGIGQISSEVPQNLSASRPQDRQFILSSKKLLLSDSGFYLCAWSVRAASYEQYFGPGTRLTVT.

This chain uses TRBV27 with TRBJ2-5, with 7 bases identical to TRBD2. This CDR3 has 17 amino acids. CDR1 and CDR2 (germline): MNHEY, SMNVEV (reference sequence). The trim removed 5 bases at V and 3 bases at J, leaving 15 bases unmatched. The CDR3 DNA follows: TGTGCCAGCAGTCCCCGGGGGTTGAGGGAGGGCAAAGAGACCCAGTACTTC. Translation: CASSPRGLREGKETQYF.

This clonotype was counted only a few times. The chain is built from TRBV12-3 or TRBV12-4 and TRBJ2-5; a possible D gene is TRBD1 (5 bases). The CDR3 extends over 13 amino acids. Trimming took off 5 bases at V and 5 bases at J, with 12 bases between the two ends. This chain's CDR3 is CASSIQGSETQYF. CDR3 nucleotide sequence: TGTGCCAGCAGTATTCAGGGTAGTGAGACCCAGTACTTC.

This clonotype was counted between two and nine times. The chain couples TRBV12-3 or TRBV12-4 to TRBJ2-5; D might be TRBD1 (6 bases). The CDR3 runs to 15 residues. The ends were cut back, 3 bases at V and 7 bases at J, with 18 bases in the middle. The CDR3 loop reads CASSFERGLVGTQYF. The CDR3 nucleotides are TGTGCCAGCAGTTTTGAAAGGGGGTTGGTCGGGACCCAGTACTTC.

Remarks on this clonotype: An end of the junction differs from the germline gene, which may be a read error. The chain uses TRBV18 and TRBJ2-5, with D perhaps being TRBD1 or TRBD2 (5 bases each). The CDR3 spans 16 residues. Germline assignment: CDR1 KGHSH and CDR2 LQKENI. The CDR3 reads CASSPMGQGDYNEQYF. DNA for the CDR3: TGCGCCAGCTCACCGATGGGGCAGGGTGACTACAATGAGCAGTACTTC.

In this sample, this clonotype turned up many times. This chain links TRBV6-2 or TRBV6-3 with TRBJ2-1; D is undetermined. Germline V gene data show CDR1 as MNHEY and CDR2 as SVGEGT. The CDR3 extends over 12 amino acids. V was trimmed by 4 bases and J by 10 bases, leaving 11 bases between them. The CDR3 nucleotides are TGTGCCAGCAGTTCAGAGGCGGTAGAGCAGTTCTTC. Its protein product is CASSSEAVEQFF.